A selection of T cell receptor beta chains follows, all from one sample in a study of blood T cell repertoires in COVID-19. TCRdb's copy holds only in-frame clones and misses some; the assay was immunoSEQ multiplex PCR. Of about 240,000 clones in the sample, approximately 78% are singletons; the top ten hold around 3.3%. Sequenced sample: peripheral blood. The receptors shown here come from a woman in her late teens or twenties with acute or convalescent COVID-19. Both conserved end residues are trimmed from each CDR3.

TRBV5-4 | ASSLGRGRGGHNEQF
TRBV9 | ASSVLSGASNTGELF
TRBV18 | ASSPSVPSGNTIY
TRBV2 | ASSQGSSGNTIY
TRBV12-2 | ASRLVFPGELF
TRBV7-2 | ASSLGGQLFSGNTIY
TRBV19 | ASTRGESGYNEQF
TRBV11-2 | ASSLSPLGRGTGEKLF
TRBV25-1 | ASSQQLNTEAF
TRBV6-6 | ASRDGTAGNTIY
TRBV6-5 | ASSYGRGRLGEKLF
TRBV9 | ASSAASGRSADTQY
TRBV10-3 | ATARGEGETQY
TRBV5-4 | ASSSGGSGIPYEQY
TRBV7-2 | ASSLVEAGGVADTQY
TRBV5-6 | ASSPGLAGALISYEQY
TRBV4-3 | ASSQIGQGSYYGYT
TRBV5-1 | ASSSTHLGNTGELF
TRBV30 | ACRTSGSVNEQF
TRBV7-2 | ASSPLIQRNNEQF
TRBV19 | ASSSGPYRGSSYNSPLH
TRBV4-3 | ASGGLTGELF